This T cell receptor (beta chain) comes out of a study of blood T cell repertoires in COVID-19. Study-wide background: PBMCs, B-cell-depleted T cells, or T cells were the source of the cDNA or gDNA that made up the material.

Produced via immunoSEQ multiplex PCR; TCRdb's table is partial and in-frame only. The sample carries tens of thousands of clones, 87% recorded once. The CDR3 has 20 amino acids. Sequencing used peripheral blood. This sequence originates from a human donor in a cohort sampled during active COVID-19. The V gene is TRBV21-1, the J gene TRBJ2-7; the table's D call of TRBD1 was not tested on the DNA. TRBV21-1 is a pseudogene locus. The CDR3 loop is CASSKVGPGQGSLSSYEQYF. In DNA, the CDR3 is TGTGCCAGCAGCAAAGTGGGCCCGGGACAGGGCTCACTAAGCTCCTACGAGCAGTACTTC.